This TCR beta chain was recovered during a study of blood T cell repertoires in COVID-19. Looking at the study overall: COVID-19 samples collected from the United States, Italy and Spain covered acute and convalescent phases.

This table comes from immunoSEQ multiplex PCR, and its TCRdb copy is limited to in-frame clones, with some not included. The table has roughly 240,000 clones, more than 70% seen once. A single count supports this clone. In Seattle, patients joined the study during active infection and were tracked longitudinally. This CDR3 comprises 12 residues. Trimming left V 3 bases short and J 3 bases short, with 5 bases between. Germline V lookup: CDR1 KGHSH, CDR2 LQKENI. Input material: peripheral blood. The chain employs TRBV18 and TRBJ2-5; possible D gene TRBD1, 5 bases. The receptor was derived from a woman of 80 years or more with COVID-19, enrolled during active disease. The CDR3 reads CASSPTEETQYF. CDR3 DNA sequence: TGTGCCAGCTCACCGACAGAAGAGACCCAGTACTTC.